The 22 T cell receptor beta chains presented below share a single source sample, sequenced in a study of identical twins. Each CDR3 protein gets one entry after TCRdb re-called the 5' RACE reads with MiXCR. This sample has about 300,000 distinct CDR3 sequences, with more than 9% found just once. The data also belong to a second study, concerning yellow fever vaccine responses in identical twins.

Material: CD8+ T cells sorted from blood. Source of these receptors: a woman younger than 35 in good health.

In regard to this clonotype: A junction boundary mismatches the germline segment, possibly from a read error. The V gene is TRBV3-1, the J gene TRBJ2-2; a possible D gene is TRBD1 (5 bases). The CDR3 covers 16 residues. Germline V CDR1 and CDR2: LGHDT, YNNKEL (reference sequence). The CDR3 protein is CACSHADRTNTGELFF. CDR3 sequence (DNA): TGTGCCTGCAGCCATGCCGACAGAACGAACACCGGGGAGCTGTTTTTT.

The table lists this clonotype with a few counts. J is TRBJ2-1 and V is TRBV12-3 or TRBV12-4; 9 bases match TRBD2. This CDR3 has 16 amino acids. The junction had 12 bases not matched to a gene; V was cut back by 2 bases and J by 10 bases. The DNA of the CDR3 is TGTGCCAGCAGTTTATTCGCGGGGGGGCGCCCCGGGGAGCAGTTCTTC. As protein: CASSLFAGGRPGEQFF.

At least ten counts were recorded for this clonotype. The rearrangement joins TRBV6-1 to TRBJ2-1, with 10 bases identical to TRBD1. Trimming cost V 2 bases and J 8 bases; bases outside gene matches: 12. The CDR3 runs 17 residues. The germline V gene has CDR1 MNHNS and CDR2 SASEGT. The CDR3 coding sequence is TGTGCCAGCAGTGAAACCTACCGGGGACAGGGGACCGATGAGCAGTTCTTC. Its translation: CASSETYRGQGTDEQFF.

The rearrangement links TRBV29-1 to TRBJ1-1; D possibly corresponds to TRBD1 (5 bases). Trimming removed 2 bases at V and 3 bases at J, with 7 bases between. Germline CDR1 reads SQVTM; CDR2 reads ANQGSEA. The CDR3 contains 12 residues. In DNA form, the CDR3 reads TGCAGCGTTGAAATGGGGGACACTGAAGCTTTCTTT. The encoded protein is CSVEMGDTEAFF.

The CDR3 loop is CASSFYLANEQYV. The CDR3 DNA is TGTGCCAGCAGCTTTTATCTAGCGAACGAGCAGTACGTC. The chain couples TRBV7-2 to TRBJ2-7, with D possibly being TRBD2 (6 bases). Deletions cut 3 bases from V and 5 bases from J, with 11 bases between. Germline loops: CDR1 SGHTA, CDR2 FQGNSA. This CDR3 has 13 amino acids.

A few counts support this clonotype. The genes are TRBV7-6 and TRBJ2-1, with 7 bases aligning to TRBD1. Germline loops: CDR1 SGHVS, CDR2 FNYEAQ. The CDR3 sequence is 17 residues long. J was trimmed by 5 bases and V by 2 bases; bases with no gene match: 12. The CDR3 DNA follows: TGTGCCAGCAGCTTACTATTCGGGACAGCGAAGGACAATGAGCAGTTCTTC. Amino acids: CASSLLFGTAKDNEQFF.

This clonotype showed up just a few times. The chain joins TRBV27 to TRBJ1-2; the D gene is possibly TRBD1 (6 bases). The V and J ends lost 5 bases and 4 bases respectively, with 17 bases between them. The CDR3 loop spans 15 amino acids. Per germline, CDR1 MNHEY and CDR2 SMNVEV (reference sequence). The CDR3 DNA follows: TGTGCCAGCAGTGATTCTTACAGGGCTGGCTATGGCTACACCTTC. This sequence encodes CASSDSYRAGYGYTF.

The sample holds many counts of this clonotype. The chain carries TRBV27 and TRBJ1-2; D remains unclear. This CDR3 spans 12 amino acids. Germline V lookup: CDR1 MNHEY, CDR2 SMNVEV (reference sequence). V was shortened by 6 bases and J by 2 bases, with 7 bases between the two germline ends. The CDR3 protein is CASSPDNYGYTF. The CDR3 region has the DNA TGTGCCAGCAGCCCAGACAACTATGGCTACACCTTC.

The chain recombines TRBV29-1 with TRBJ2-6; no firm D call. The CDR3 has 18 residues. V was shortened by 0 bases and J by 0 bases, with 15 bases between the two germline ends. Germline lookup yields CDR1 SQVTM and CDR2 ANQGSEA. The CDR3 DNA reads TGCAGCGTTGAAGATTCTTGGGCGTCAAGCTCTGGGGCCAACGTCCTGACTTTC. Its protein product is CSVEDSWASSSGANVLTF.

This chain uses TRBV20-1 with TRBJ2-3, with TRBD1 as a possible D gene (6 bases). CDR3 length equals 15 residues. Germline CDR1 is DFQATT and CDR2 is SNEGSKA (reference sequence). V lost 0 bases, J lost 3 bases, and 13 bases lay in between. The CDR3 DNA follows: TGCAGTGCTAGAGATGGTGGACAGACAACAGATACGCAGTATTTT. It is translated as CSARDGGQTTDTQYF.

This chain links TRBV11-2 with TRBJ1-1, with a possible D match to TRBD1 (6 bases). This CDR3 comprises 12 residues. V was clipped by 1 base and J by 10 bases, with 10 bases between them. Germline V gives CDR1 SGHAT, CDR2 FQNNGV. This CDR3 reads CASSLGGLAAFF. CDR3 bases: TGTGCCAGCAGCTTAGGGGGGCTCGCAGCTTTCTTT.

This clonotype was observed many times. V and J are TRBV20-1 and TRBJ2-2; 10 bases map to TRBD2. J gave up 4 bases and V 3 bases, and 8 bases lay outside the gene matches. Germline-derived CDR1 and CDR2 are DFQATT and SNEGSKA (reference sequence). CDR3 length equals 16 residues. The CDR3 is CSASGVAGGLTGELFF. CDR3 coding DNA: TGCAGTGCTAGTGGGGTAGCGGGGGGACTCACCGGGGAGCTGTTTTTT.

The CDR3 bases are TGCAGCGTGCCGACAGGGGAAAGATATGGCTACACCTTC. Its translation is CSVPTGERYGYTF. The chain carries TRBV29-1 and TRBJ1-2; TRBD1 matches 8 bases. The CDR3 consists of 13 residues. The germline V gene has CDR1 SQVTM and CDR2 ANQGSEA. V lost 6 bases to trimming and J lost 5 bases; unmatched junction nucleotides: 8.

The chain combines TRBV6-2 or TRBV6-3 with TRBJ2-7; the D is unclear. Trimming shortened V by 4 bases and J by 7 bases, and 11 bases separated the two germline ends. Germline values: CDR1 MNHEY, CDR2 SVGEGT. The CDR3 sequence is 12 residues long. The CDR3 loop reads CASSFNSYEQYV. As DNA, the CDR3 is TGTGCCAGCAGTTTCAACAGTTATGAGCAGTACGTC.

In its sample, this clonotype was seen a few times. The chain carries TRBV4-1 and TRBJ2-7, with 10 nucleotides matching TRBD2. J was trimmed by 3 bases and V by 0 bases; bases with no gene match: 11. Germline CDR1 MGHRA, CDR2 YSYEKL. This CDR3 has 18 amino acids. CDR3 sequence (DNA): TGCGCCAGCAGCCAAGAGACTAGCGGGCCGTTTGGTGGCTACGAGCAGTACTTC. This sequence encodes CASSQETSGPFGGYEQYF.

This clonotype was counted a few times. DNA of the CDR3: TGTGCCAGCAGTCCTCCGGGACTCCCCCACTACAATGAGCAGTTCTTC. Translating it yields CASSPPGLPHYNEQFF. The V gene is TRBV27, the J gene TRBJ2-1, with a weak D call TRBD2 (6 bases). This CDR3 spans 16 amino acids. The V end was cut by 5 bases, the J end by 3 bases, with 17 bases between. Germline CDR1 and CDR2: MNHEY and SMNVEV (reference sequence).

The sample holds a few counts of this clonotype. V and J are TRBV7-9 and TRBJ1-1, with D uncertain. Germline V gene data show CDR1 as SEHNR and CDR2 as FQNEAQ (reference sequence). The CDR3 spans 17 residues. V shed 2 bases and J shed 0 bases, with 16 bases lying between them. The CDR3 loop is CASSLWLAGLVNTEAFF. The CDR3 DNA reads as TGTGCCAGCAGCTTATGGTTAGCAGGTCTGGTGAACACTGAAGCTTTCTTT.

This clonotype was seen many times. This rearrangement joins TRBV29-1 to TRBJ1-2; D might be TRBD1 (6 bases). Germline-derived CDR1 and CDR2 are SQVTM and ANQGSEA. The CDR3 loop spans 16 amino acids. Trimming cost V 4 bases and J 7 bases, with 25 bases left between them. DNA of the CDR3: TGCAGCGTTGCCACATGGGACAAGATTAACTATGGTGGCTACACCTTC. Translated: CSVATWDKINYGGYTF.

This chain joins TRBV29-1 and TRBJ2-3, with D uncertain. The germline V and J ends were trimmed by 6 bases and 0 bases, with 4 bases remaining between them. From germline, CDR1 is SQVTM and CDR2 ANQGSEA. CDR3 length equals 11 residues. The CDR3 here is CSVPSTDTQYF. CDR3 bases: TGCAGCGTCCCTAGCACAGATACGCAGTATTTT.

This clonotype appeared a few times. The chain recombines TRBV6-1 with TRBJ2-5; tentatively, D is TRBD1 (6 bases). CDR1 and CDR2 from the germline V gene are MNHNS and SASEGT. V was trimmed by 0 bases and J by 5 bases, leaving 13 bases between them. CDR3 length equals 15 residues. CDR3 sequence (DNA): TGTGCCAGCAGTGAAGCGGTGGGACACTGGGAGACCCAGTACTTC. Its protein product is CASSEAVGHWETQYF.

There are a few counts of this clonotype. The chain joins TRBV6-2 or TRBV6-3 to TRBJ2-5; D not resolved. The ends were cut back, 7 bases at V and 2 bases at J, with 8 bases in the middle. Germline assignment: CDR1 MNHEY and CDR2 SVGEGT. The CDR3 totals 12 residues. CDR3: CASMGSQETQYF. The CDR3, as DNA: TGTGCCAGCATGGGCAGTCAAGAGACCCAGTACTTC.

This clonotype showed up just a few times. The chain recombines TRBV28 with TRBJ2-1; 8 bases agree with TRBD1. CDR3 length: 15 residues. J gave up 4 bases and V 6 bases, and 8 bases lay outside the gene matches. Germline values: CDR1 MDHEN, CDR2 SYDVKM. The chain's CDR3 is CASRVDRAPYNEQFF. As DNA, the CDR3 is TGTGCCAGCAGGGTGGACAGGGCTCCTTACAATGAGCAGTTCTTC. Full variable domain (rest looked up from reference TRBV28 and TRBJ2-1): DVKVTQSSRYLVKRTGEKVFLECVQDMDHENMFWYRQDPGLGLRLIYFSYDVKMKEKGDIPEGYSVSREKKERFSLILESASTNQTSMYLCASRVDRAPYNEQFFGPGTRLTVL.